This entry features one T cell receptor (beta chain) sequence. The antigen remains undetermined. The CDR3 is 14 amino acids. Trimming stripped 3 bases from V and 10 bases from J, with 16 bases between. CDR1 and CDR2 (germline): LGHDT, YNNKEL (reference sequence). This record belongs to a study of identical twins. Study-level findings and limits: Models, which agreed with sharing between unrelated individuals, nonetheless underestimated the out-of-frame TCR alpha sharing seen in monozygotic twins. Beta out-of-frame sequences displayed a weaker excess of sharing between twins.

Using its own MiXCR run on the 5' RACE reads, TCRdb lists one record per CDR3 protein. The data contain just under 550,000 distinct CDR3 sequences, 13% to 15% of them singletons. The sample also formed part of further work on yellow fever vaccine responses in identical twins.

Sequencing input: CD4+ T cells sorted from blood. The rearrangement joins TRBV3-1 to TRBJ2-1; perhaps TRBD2 as D (5 bases). The TCR was taken from a woman aged 18-29 years in good health. The CDR3 DNA is TGTGCCAGCAGCCAGCTCTCCGCGGGCGCGGAGCAGTTCTTC. It translates to CASSQLSAGAEQFF.